The 22 T cell receptor beta chains below were found in one sample sequenced in a study of blood T cell repertoires in COVID-19. Clones were sequenced by immunoSEQ multiplex PCR, and TCRdb holds only the in-frame ones, with some missing. Of hundreds of thousands of clones detected, almost 85% appear once; the ten largest clones hold under 2%. The sequenced sample was peripheral blood. Every receptor here comes from an elderly woman with acute or convalescent COVID-19.

This clone appeared once. CDR3 DNA: TGTGCCAGCAGCGGGGGACTAGCGGGAGTGACAGATACGCAGTATTTT. Its translation is CASSGGLAGVTDTQYF. J is TRBJ2-3 and V is TRBV9; 14 nucleotides match TRBD2. The germline V gene has CDR1 SGDLS and CDR2 YYNGEE. This CDR3 region has 16 residues. Losses at the gene ends were 3 bases for V and 3 bases for J; bases not matched to a gene: 3.

This chain links TRBV6-2 or TRBV6-3 with TRBJ1-2, with a possible D match to TRBD1 (6 bases). The CDR3 has 17 amino acids. Trimming shortened V by 2 bases and J by 3 bases, and 19 bases separated the two germline ends. Per germline, CDR1 MNHEY and CDR2 SVGEGT. CDR3 coding DNA: TGTGCCAGCAGTTACGGGAACAGGCCAAAGGGGGACTATGGCTACACCTTC. This gives the protein CASSYGNRPKGDYGYTF.

V and J are TRBV28 and TRBJ2-3; D remains unclear. V lost 6 bases and J 3 bases, leaving 7 bases between the germline ends. The V gene's germline CDR1 is MDHEN and CDR2 SYDVKM. The CDR3 is 12 amino acids. This chain's CDR3 is CASRKRTDTQYF. Here the CDR3 DNA reads TGTGCCAGCAGGAAACGGACAGATACGCAGTATTTT.

The rearrangement joins TRBV5-1 to TRBJ2-5; D is unresolved. The germline gives CDR1 SGHRS, CDR2 YFSETQ. There are 13 residues in the CDR3. V lost 1 base and J 2 bases, leaving 6 bases between the germline ends. CDR3 residues: CASSLTSQETQYF. CDR3 sequence (DNA): TGCGCCAGCAGCTTGACGAGTCAAGAGACCCAGTACTTC. Variable domain in full (rest from reference TRBV5-1 and TRBJ2-5): KAGVTQTPRYLIKTRGQQVTLSCSPISGHRSVSWYQQTPGQGLQFLFEYFSETQRNKGNFPGRFSGRQFSNSRSEMNVSTLELGDSALYLCASSLTSQETQYFGPGTRLLVL.

Of note for this clone: The junction shows a germline mismatch at one end, possibly a read error. The rearrangement links TRBV5-1 to TRBJ2-2; 8 bases are shared with TRBD1. This CDR3 comprises 16 residues. CDR1 is SGHRS, CDR2 YFSETQ, per germline. The CDR3 protein is CASSLTGGNNIGELFF. The CDR3 nucleotides are TGCGCCAGCAGCTTAACAGGGGGAAATAACATCGGGGAGCTGTTTTTT.

V and J are TRBV19 and TRBJ1-1; TRBD1 might be the D (5 bases). The CDR3 length is 13 residues. The germline gives CDR1 LNHDA, CDR2 SQIVND (reference sequence). Trimming removed 11 bases from V and 3 bases from J, with 16 bases in between. The CDR3 sequence is CADSGVTDTEAFF. The CDR3 DNA reads as TGTGCCGACTCGGGGGTTACGGACACTGAAGCTTTCTTT. Drawing the rest from reference TRBV19 and TRBJ1-1, the complete variable domain is DGGITQSPKYLFRKEGQNVTLSCEQNLNHDAMYWYRQDPGQGLRLIYYSQIVNDFQKGDIAEGYSVSREKKESFPLTVTSAQKNPTAFYLCADSGVTDTEAFFGQGTRLTVV.

J is TRBJ1-2 and V is TRBV7-9; 7 positions match TRBD1. The trim removed 6 bases at V and 4 bases at J, leaving 8 bases unmatched. This CDR3 has 14 amino acids. In germline, CDR1 is SEHNR, CDR2 FQNEAQ (reference sequence). CDR3: CASREQGIGYGYTF. CDR3 DNA sequence: TGTGCCAGCAGAGAACAGGGGATCGGCTATGGCTACACCTTC.

The chain couples TRBV3-1 (or the pseudogene TRBV3-2) to TRBJ1-3; 7 nucleotides line up with TRBD1. Germline V gene data show CDR1 as LGHDT and CDR2 as YNNKEL (reference sequence). The V and J ends lost 4 bases and 0 bases, in that order; junction bases with no gene match: 9. This CDR3 is 17 amino acids long. The chain's CDR3 is CASSRFQGGRSGNTIYF. The DNA of the CDR3 is TGTGCCAGCAGCCGGTTCCAGGGGGGCCGCTCTGGAAACACCATATATTTT.

The chain uses TRBV2 and TRBJ2-1, with TRBD2 identical over 11 bases. The germline CDR1 and CDR2 sequences are SNHLY and FYNNEI. There are 17 residues in the CDR3. V lost 1 base, J lost 6 bases, and 8 bases stayed unmatched. The CDR3 bases are TGTGCCAGCAGTGAAGGGATAGCGGGGGGGCCTATCAATGAGCAGTTCTTC. Amino acid sequence: CASSEGIAGGPINEQFF.

V is TRBV9 and J is TRBJ1-6; a possible D gene is TRBD1 (5 bases). CDR1 is SGDLS and CDR2 is YYNGEE in the germline V gene. V shed 2 bases and J shed 5 bases, with 8 bases lying between them. The CDR3 has 14 amino acids. Here the CDR3 DNA reads TGTGCCAGCAGCGTCAGACAGAATAATTCACCCCTCCACTTT. Protein: CASSVRQNNSPLHF.

The rearrangement links TRBV5-1 to TRBJ2-3; 7 bases are shared with TRBD2. Trimming removed 3 bases from V and 6 bases from J; junction bases left unmatched: 10. The CDR3 length is 15 residues. Germline assignment: CDR1 SGHRS and CDR2 YFSETQ. The CDR3 sequence: CASSYGRIASDTQYF. In DNA, the CDR3 is TGCGCCAGCAGCTACGGGAGGATAGCAAGTGATACGCAGTATTTT.

The CDR3 coding sequence is TGTGCCAGCAGTTACTCGTGGGAGGGCCGGGAGACCCAGTACTTC. This translates into CASSYSWEGRETQYF. This chain connects TRBV6-5 to TRBJ2-5; 7 bases are a match to TRBD2. The germline CDR1 and CDR2 sequences are MNHEY and SVGAGI. Germline trimming cut 0 bases from V and 5 bases from J; bases unmatched to any gene: 6. The length of the CDR3 is 15 residues.

The chain has TRBV27 and TRBJ2-1; 11 positions match TRBD2. CDR3 length: 13 amino acids. Germline V gene data show CDR1 as MNHEY and CDR2 as SMNVEV (reference sequence). Trimming at V came to 5 bases and at J to 15 bases, leaving 9 bases not matched to a gene. CDR3 region: CASSLSLSGRVFF. The CDR3 DNA reads TGTGCCAGCAGTCTCTCCCTTAGCGGGAGGGTGTTCTTC.

The genes are TRBV29-1 and TRBJ2-7; 7 bases map to TRBD1. CDR3 size: 12 residues. The junction had 3 bases not matched to a gene; V was cut back by 3 bases and J by 4 bases. CDR1 is SQVTM and CDR2 is ANQGSEA in the germline V gene. As DNA, the CDR3 is TGCAGCGTTGAGGGCAGGGGGTACGAGCAGTACTTC. Protein sequence: CSVEGRGYEQYF.

The chain is built from TRBV11-2 and TRBJ2-1; the match to TRBD2 covers 10 bases. The CDR3 loop spans 16 amino acids. Per the germline V gene, CDR1 is SGHAT and CDR2 is FQNNGV. V shed 3 bases and J 0 bases; nucleotides not matched to a gene: 2. The CDR3 DNA reads as TGTGCCAGCAGCTTCACTAGCGGGAACTCCTACAATGAGCAGTTCTTC. This gives the protein CASSFTSGNSYNEQFF.

This chain joins TRBV6-5 and TRBJ2-7; the match to TRBD2 covers 8 bases. The V gene's germline CDR1 is MNHEY and CDR2 SVGAGI. Trimming at V came to 5 bases and at J to 2 bases, leaving 5 bases not matched to a gene. The CDR3 covers 14 residues. The CDR3 loop reads CASSPTGGAYEQYF. CDR3 nucleotide sequence: TGTGCCAGCAGTCCCACCGGGGGGGCCTACGAGCAGTACTTC.

The CDR3 protein is CASSLWEMNTEAFF. The CDR3 nucleotides read TGTGCCAGCAGCTTATGGGAGATGAACACTGAAGCTTTCTTT. The gene calls are TRBV7-9 and TRBJ1-1; D not resolved. The CDR3 length is 14 residues. Trimming took off 2 bases at V and 0 bases at J, with 7 bases between the two ends. CDR1 SEHNR and CDR2 FQNEAQ come from the germline V gene (reference sequence).

The CDR3 is CASREGGTGKAGELFF. For the CDR3, the DNA is TGTGCCAGCAGAGAAGGGGGGACAGGGAAAGCCGGGGAGCTGTTTTTT. The chain combines TRBV7-9 with TRBJ2-2, with TRBD1 matching over 9 bases. CDR1 and CDR2 from the germline V gene are SEHNR and FQNEAQ (reference sequence). The junction had 11 bases not matched to a gene; V was cut back by 6 bases and J by 6 bases. The CDR3 contains 16 residues.

This clone came up many times. The chain has TRBV5-6 and TRBJ1-2; a possible D gene is TRBD1 (5 bases). Germline CDR1 reads SGHDT; CDR2 reads YYEEEE. This CDR3 has 12 amino acids. Deletions cut 4 bases from V and 8 bases from J, with 12 bases between. The CDR3, as DNA: TGTGCCAGCAGCCCCCGTACAGGCGGCTACACCTTC. This translates into CASSPRTGGYTF.

The V gene is TRBV2, the J gene TRBJ2-5; 8 nucleotides line up with TRBD2. This CDR3 has 14 amino acids. The V segment lost 7 bases and the J segment 2 bases; nucleotides outside the gene matches: 6. Germline-derived CDR1 and CDR2 are SNHLY and FYNNEI. The DNA for the CDR3 is TGTGCCAGCAAGGCTAGCGGGCTTCAAGAGACCCAGTACTTC. This encodes CASKASGLQETQYF.

The gene calls are TRBV6-1 and TRBJ1-1, with D hard to call. This CDR3 has 13 residues. In germline, CDR1 is MNHNS, CDR2 SASEGT. The ends were cut back, 5 bases at V and 0 bases at J, with 7 bases in the middle. CDR3 loop: CASSPGMNTEAFF. For the CDR3, the DNA is TGTGCCAGCAGTCCCGGGATGAACACTGAAGCTTTCTTT.

The V and J genes are TRBV7-3 and TRBJ1-2; D ambiguous. V dropped 1 base and J dropped 1 base, with 7 bases sitting between them. Germline values: CDR1 SGHTA, CDR2 FQGTGA. The CDR3 covers 14 residues. The CDR3 nucleotides are TGTGCCAGCAGCTTAAGTGACAATAACTATGGCTACACCTTC. Protein product: CASSLSDNNYGYTF. The complete variable domain, with remaining parts taken from reference TRBV7-3 and TRBJ1-2, reads GAGVSQTPSNKVTEKGKYVELRCDPISGHTALYWYRQSLGQGPEFLIYFQGTGAADDSGLPNDRFFAVRPEGSVSTLKIQRTERGDSAVYLCASSLSDNNYGYTFGSGTRLTVV.